This is a list of T cell receptor beta chains from one sample in a study of cytomegalovirus exposure and HLA in healthy donors. Repertoires were generated with immunoSEQ multiplex PCR, while TCRdb's copy carries only in-frame clones and drops some. Of approximately 170,000 clones in the sample, around 72% were seen once. Sequenced sample: PBMCs. These receptors were taken from a woman aged 40 to 50 in good health and CMV-seropositive. The CDR3 runs from the conserved cysteine through the conserved F or W. The D gene is left open where the match is weak. Clone size appears in some rows only: once, few, many, or a class for an expanded clone.

TRBV20-1	-	-	TRBJ2-3	CSATGDTQYF	TGCAGTGCCACAGGGGATACGCAGTATTTT
TRBV28	-	TRBD2	TRBJ2-1	CASSKTLAGGLFNEQFF	TGTGCCAGCAGTAAAACTCTAGCGGGGGGATTGTTTAATGAGCAGTTCTTC
TRBV7-3	-	-	TRBJ1-6	CASSLLTRGGNSPLHF	TGTGCCAGCAGCTTATTAACACGGGGGGGGAATTCACCCCTCCACTTT
TRBV29-1	-	TRBD2	TRBJ2-1	CSVRTSGGEGSYNEQFF	TGCAGCGTAAGGACTAGCGGGGGGGAGGGCTCCTACAATGAGCAGTTCTTC
TRBV6-1	few	-	TRBJ2-7	CASQISYEQYF	TGTGCCAGCCAGATCTCCTACGAGCAGTACTTC
TRBV7-2	-	-	TRBJ2-7	CASSLGGREQYF	TGTGCCAGCAGCTTAGGGGGGCGTGAGCAGTACTTC
TRBV6-6	once	TRBD2	TRBJ2-3	CASSYGGLAGHTQYF	TGTGCCAGCAGTTACGGTGGACTAGCGGGGCACACGCAGTATTTT
TRBV29-1	-	TRBD1	TRBJ1-2	CSVEDSRGYGYTF	TGCAGCGTTGAAGATAGCAGGGGGTATGGCTACACCTTC
TRBV9	-	TRBD1	TRBJ2-1	CASSVGLDRDYNEQFF	TGTGCCAGCAGCGTAGGTTTGGACAGGGACTACAATGAGCAGTTCTTC
TRBV7-6	once	TRBD1	TRBJ2-7	CASSPRRVVTGQYEAFYEQYF	TGTGCCAGCAGCCCCAGAAGGGTTGTGACAGGGCAATACGAGGCCTTTTACGAGCAGTACTTC
TRBV19	few	-	TRBJ2-5	CASSPMAGETQYF	TGTGCCAGTAGTCCGATGGCTGGAGAGACCCAGTACTTC
TRBV7-9	-	-	TRBJ2-1	CASSPIAPSSYNEQFF	TGTGCCAGCAGCCCTATAGCGCCAAGCTCCTACAATGAGCAGTTCTTC
TRBV18	-	TRBD1	TRBJ1-1	CASSLQGVTEAFF	TGTGCCAGCTCTTTGCAGGGGGTCACTGAAGCTTTCTTT
TRBV6-6	-	-	TRBJ2-7	CASSENGEQYF	TGTGCCAGCAGTGAAAACGGCGAGCAGTACTTC
TRBV7-9	once	-	TRBJ2-2	CASSLRSKNTGELFF	TGTGCCAGCAGCCTAAGGAGCAAGAACACCGGGGAGCTGTTTTTT
TRBV15	-	TRBD1	TRBJ1-2	CATSRAGTGYGYTF	TGTGCCACCAGCAGAGCCGGGACAGGATATGGCTACACCTTC
TRBV5-1	-	TRBD1	TRBJ2-7	CASNTGTGQYEQYF	TGCGCCAGCAACACCGGGACAGGGCAGTACGAGCAGTACTTC
TRBV6-1	-	-	TRBJ2-3	CASRTSYTQYF	TGTGCCAGCAGGACTTCATATACGCAGTATTTT
TRBV4-2	-	-	TRBJ1-4	CASSQGSWPPEKLFF	TGTGCCAGCAGCCAAGGGTCTTGGCCACCCGAAAAACTGTTTTTT
TRBV7-9	few	-	TRBJ1-5	CSSSTDYSNQPQHF	TGTTCCAGCAGTACGGACTACAGCAATCAGCCCCAGCATTTT
TRBV9	few	-	TRBJ1-3	CASSVDFEGRTGNTIYF	TGTGCCAGCAGCGTAGATTTCGAGGGGAGGACTGGAAACACCATATATTTT
TRBV30	once	TRBD1	TRBJ2-7	CAWTPGQGYEQYF	TGTGCCTGGACTCCGGGACAGGGATACGAGCAGTACTTC
TRBV5-1	-	-	TRBJ1-1	CASSLSGKADTEAFF	TGCGCCAGCAGCTTATCAGGGAAAGCTGACACTGAAGCTTTCTTT
TRBV13	-	-	TRBJ2-1	CASSLWTGGFTNEQFF	TGTGCCAGCAGCTTATGGACGGGGGGCTTCACGAATGAGCAGTTCTTC
TRBV11-2	-	-	TRBJ1-2	CASSLRTKDGYTF	TGTGCCAGCAGCTTAAGGACTAAAGATGGCTACACCTTC
TRBV29-1	-	TRBD1	TRBJ2-7	CSADRGSSEQYF	TGCAGCGCCGACAGGGGATCGTCCGAGCAGTACTTC
TRBV7-9	-	-	TRBJ1-1	CSSSSLKWTGLNTEAFF	TGTTCCAGCAGCTCCCTAAAATGGACTGGATTGAACACTGAAGCTTTCTTT
TRBV6-1	few	-	TRBJ2-1	CASSEGVGSRVADNEQFF	TGTGCCAGCAGTGAAGGGGTAGGATCGAGGGTGGCGGACAATGAGCAGTTCTTC
TRBV19	few	TRBD2	TRBJ2-5	CASSARLAGEETQYF	TGTGCCAGTAGTGCCAGACTAGCGGGGGAGGAGACCCAGTACTTC
TRBV14	-	TRBD1	TRBJ1-4	CASSQWDRGNEKLFF	TGTGCCAGCAGCCAATGGGACAGGGGGAATGAAAAACTGTTTTTT
TRBV6-1	-	-	TRBJ2-7	CASSDLAETYEQYF	TGTGCCAGCAGTGATCTCGCGGAAACCTACGAGCAGTACTTC
TRBV9	few	-	TRBJ2-5	CASSVQGTETQYF	TGTGCCAGCAGCGTGCAGGGGACGGAGACCCAGTACTTC
TRBV18	-	-	TRBJ1-3	CASRRDSGNTIYF	TGTGCCAGCCGACGGGACTCTGGAAACACCATATATTTT
TRBV5-1	-	-	TRBJ2-1	CASSLGGLAYNEQFF	TGCGCCAGCAGCTTGGGGGGGCTCGCCTACAATGAGCAGTTCTTC
TRBV5-1	-	-	TRBJ2-7	CASSLARGLDEQYF	TGCGCCAGCAGCTTGGCTCGGGGTCTGGACGAGCAGTACTTC
TRBV28	-	TRBD1	TRBJ2-7	CASSHQDRVYEQYF	TGTGCCAGCAGCCACCAGGACAGGGTCTACGAGCAGTACTTC
TRBV27	-	TRBD2	TRBJ2-7	CASSPLRGGSGEQYF	TGTGCCAGCAGTCCCCTCCGGGGGGGGAGTGGCGAGCAGTACTTC
TRBV4-3	-	-	TRBJ2-2	CASSQDAATRGTGELFF	TGCGCCAGCAGCCAAGATGCGGCGACGCGGGGCACCGGGGAGCTGTTTTTT
TRBV27	-	TRBD1	TRBJ1-6	CASRSQGAFNSPLHF	TGTGCCAGTCGCTCCCAGGGGGCTTTCAATTCACCCCTCCACTTT
TRBV5-6	few	TRBD1	TRBJ2-2	CASSLGTGVAGELFF	TGTGCCAGCAGCCTCGGGACAGGGGTTGCCGGGGAGCTGTTTTTT
TRBV27	-	-	TRBJ1-4	CASSHPNEKLFF	TGTGCCAGCAGTCATCCTAATGAAAAACTGTTTTTT
TRBV7-9	-	-	TRBJ1-1	CASLSRQLTEAFF	TGTGCCAGCCTATCCCGACAGCTCACTGAAGCTTTCTTT
TRBV30	-	-	TRBJ1-6	CAWSVEGVSNSPLHF	TGTGCCTGGAGTGTCGAAGGGGTTTCTAATTCACCCCTCCACTTT
TRBV6-5	-	-	TRBJ1-4	CASSSLSIATNEKLFF	TGTGCCAGCAGTTCCCTCTCCATAGCAACTAATGAAAAACTGTTTTTT
TRBV7-2	-	-	TRBJ1-6	CASSRTGTKDNSPLHF	TGTGCCAGCAGCCGTACAGGGACGAAGGATAATTCACCCCTCCACTTT
TRBV7-6	-	TRBD2	TRBJ2-5	CASTPTGFSAGDETQYF	TGTGCCAGCACCCCTACGGGATTCTCAGCGGGGGATGAGACCCAGTACTTC
TRBV9	-	TRBD2	TRBJ2-5	CASSVNGGGLETQYF	TGTGCCAGCAGCGTAAATGGCGGGGGGCTAGAGACCCAGTACTTC
TRBV18	-	-	TRBJ2-2	CASSQQGTGELFF	TGTGCCAGCTCACAACAGGGAACCGGGGAGCTGTTTTTT
TRBV5-4	-	-	TRBJ1-1	CASSLVLGVNTEAFF	TGTGCCAGCAGCTTGGTATTAGGGGTGAACACTGAAGCTTTCTTT
TRBV18	-	TRBD2	TRBJ2-7	CASSPASGGIRGVYEQYF	TGTGCCAGCTCACCCGCTAGCGGGGGTATTCGGGGCGTCTACGAGCAGTACTTC
TRBV5-5	-	-	TRBJ1-5	CASSKGPDNQPQHF	TGTGCCAGCAGTAAGGGGCCAGACAATCAGCCCCAGCATTTT
TRBV7-2	once	TRBD2	TRBJ2-1	CASSVSGGKYNEQFF	TGTGCCAGCAGCGTAAGCGGGGGGAAATACAATGAGCAGTTCTTC
TRBV10-3	-	TRBD1	TRBJ2-7	CAIGGLTGRADYEQYF	TGTGCCATCGGAGGCCTGACAGGGCGCGCCGACTACGAGCAGTACTTC
TRBV30	-	-	TRBJ1-2	CAWMGGPDGYTF	TGTGCCTGGATGGGGGGGCCGGATGGCTACACCTTC
TRBV2	-	-	TRBJ1-6	CASREDGPTDSPLHF	TGTGCCAGCAGGGAGGACGGACCCACAGACTCACCCCTCCACTTT
TRBV15	-	TRBD1	TRBJ1-2	CATSIDRGSYGYTF	TGTGCCACCAGCATCGACAGGGGGTCCTATGGCTACACCTTC
TRBV2	-	-	TRBJ1-5	CASSGGSANQPQHF	TGTGCCAGCAGTGGAGGGTCGGCCAATCAGCCCCAGCATTTT
TRBV5-1	-	TRBD2	TRBJ2-3	CASSSGLAGADTQYF	TGCGCCAGCAGCTCAGGACTAGCGGGGGCAGATACGCAGTATTTT
TRBV7-8	-	-	TRBJ2-5	CASSLVVQETQYF	TGTGCCAGCAGCTTAGTAGTCCAAGAGACCCAGTACTTC
TRBV30	-	TRBD1	TRBJ1-4	CAWSAQGLTNEKLFF	TGTGCCTGGAGTGCACAGGGGCTGACTAATGAAAAACTGTTTTTT